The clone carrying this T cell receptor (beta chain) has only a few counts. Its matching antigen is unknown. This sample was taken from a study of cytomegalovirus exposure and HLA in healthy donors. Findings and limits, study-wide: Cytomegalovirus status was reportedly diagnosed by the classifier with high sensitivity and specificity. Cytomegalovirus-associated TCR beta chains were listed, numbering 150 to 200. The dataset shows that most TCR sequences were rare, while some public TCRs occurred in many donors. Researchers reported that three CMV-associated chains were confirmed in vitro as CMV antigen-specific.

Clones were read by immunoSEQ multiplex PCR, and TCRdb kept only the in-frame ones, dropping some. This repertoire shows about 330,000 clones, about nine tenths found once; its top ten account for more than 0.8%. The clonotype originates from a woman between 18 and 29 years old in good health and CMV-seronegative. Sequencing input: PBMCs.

The CDR3 DNA sequence: TGTGCCACCAGCAGATACGGACAGGGGAGGGCCGGGGAGCTGTTTTTT. It yields the protein CATSRYGQGRAGELFF. The chain joins TRBV15 to TRBJ2-2; 9 bases are shared with TRBD1. The CDR3 length is 16 residues. Germline CDR1 LNHNV, CDR2 YYDKDF (reference sequence). Losses at the gene ends were 2 bases for V and 6 bases for J; bases not matched to a gene: 7.